This TCR beta chain was observed in a study of blood T cell repertoires in COVID-19. The assay was immunoSEQ multiplex PCR, and TCRdb's table has in-frame clones only and misses some. The profile shows 200,000 to 300,000 clones, approximately 80% of them singletons. This clone was recorded a few times. V was pared by 4 bases and J by 7 bases, with 11 bases of the junction left unmatched. Germline CDR1 reads GTSNPN; CDR2 reads SVGIG (reference sequence). This CDR3 contains 14 residues. Material: peripheral blood. The chain joins TRBV30 to TRBJ1-1; 8 bases match TRBD1. This clonotype was sampled from an elderly woman with COVID-19, enrolled during active disease. The CDR3 coding sequence is TGTGCCTGGACGGGTGACAGGGGCTGGAATGAAGCTTTCTTT. Amino acid sequence: CAWTGDRGWNEAFF.